The source of this TCR beta chain is a study of metastatic and nonmetastatic thyroid tumors. Study overall: The comparison covered peripheral blood and tumor or nodule tissue in malignant and benign thyroid patients. Study results and caveats: Within blood and tumor, benign nodules reportedly had significantly lower TCR beta diversity than malignant thyroid tumors did.

The junction had 12 bases not matched to a gene; V was cut back by 4 bases and J by 0 bases. CDR1 and CDR2 from the germline V gene are SGHRS and YFSETQ. There are 18 residues in the CDR3. Prior to thyroid surgery, none of the patients had received any treatment. Source study methods: The distant-metastasis classifier for papillary thyroid cancer was built from CDR3 differences across clinicopathological groups. TCRdb reprocessed the PCR reads using MiXCR. None of the V and J calls come from the authors' own analysis; TCRdb made them. The top ten clones hold 2.5% to 3% of a sample with under 55,000 clones, roughly 18% of them seen once. In the case of this clone: Its matching antigen is unknown.

Sequences were obtained from blood. The receptor was derived from a female donor with papillary thyroid cancer or a benign thyroid nodule (not recorded which). Some clones in this sample may be carry-over from other donors' samples. The chain joins TRBV5-1 to TRBJ1-2; 10 bases align to TRBD1. Written as DNA, the CDR3 is TGCGCCAGCAGCCCTAAAGCCGGGACAGGGGCCTCTAACTATGGCTACACCTTC. As protein: CASSPKAGTGASNYGYTF.